This TCR beta chain came from a study of T cells in Graves' hyperthyroidism and ophthalmopathy. The CDR3 length is 18 residues. Trimming took 2 bases from V and 6 from J; bases not matched to a gene: 15. Disease lasting under 3 months, a NOSPECS grade of at least 4, and a Clinical Activity Score of at least 3 were features of the ophthalmopathy patients. From more than 8 ml of fresh peripheral blood, PBMCs were isolated. From RNA transcripts, TCR beta CDR3 regions were amplified. HTBI primers were used for first-round RT-PCR of the TCR CDR3. A single record per CDR3 protein comes from TCRdb applying MiXCR to the multiplex PCR reads. The sample consists of some 320,000 distinct CDR3 sequences, approximately 14% of them appearing once. Remarks on this clonotype: Its antigen remains unidentified.

Study-level points and caveats: Stable hyperthyroidism and ophthalmopathy were separated using 13 V-J signatures.

The origin of this receptor is a woman aged 40 to 50 with Graves' ophthalmopathy. The sequenced sample consisted of blood. The chain carries TRBV12-3 or TRBV12-4 and TRBJ1-5, with 8 bases lining up with TRBD1. DNA for the CDR3: TGTGCCAGCAGTTTACAGGGGGCGTTCTTTAATTGGGGTCAGCCCCAGCATTTT. Its protein is CASSLQGAFFNWGQPQHF.